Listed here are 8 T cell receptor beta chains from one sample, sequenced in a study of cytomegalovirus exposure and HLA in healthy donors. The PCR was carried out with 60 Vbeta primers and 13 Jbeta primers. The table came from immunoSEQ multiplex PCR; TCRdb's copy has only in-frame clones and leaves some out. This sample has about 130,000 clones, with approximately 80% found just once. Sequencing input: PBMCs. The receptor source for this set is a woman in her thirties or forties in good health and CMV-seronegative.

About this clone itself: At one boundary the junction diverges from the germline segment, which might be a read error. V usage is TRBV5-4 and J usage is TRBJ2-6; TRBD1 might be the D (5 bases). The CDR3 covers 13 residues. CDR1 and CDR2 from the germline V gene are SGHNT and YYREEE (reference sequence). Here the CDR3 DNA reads TGTGCCAGCAGCTCCTCTGGGGCCAACGGCCTGACTTTC. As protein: CASSSSGANGLTF.

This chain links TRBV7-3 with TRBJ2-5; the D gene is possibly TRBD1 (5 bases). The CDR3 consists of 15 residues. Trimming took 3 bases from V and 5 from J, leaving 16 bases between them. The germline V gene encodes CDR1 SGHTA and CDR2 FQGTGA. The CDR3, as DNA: TGTGCCAGCAGCTTCGGGTCAGGGCTTCAGGAGACCCAGTACTTC. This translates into CASSFGSGLQETQYF. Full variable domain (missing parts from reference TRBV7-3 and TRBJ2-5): GAGVSQTPSNKVTEKGKYVELRCDPISGHTALYWYRQSLGQGPEFLIYFQGTGAADDSGLPNDRFFAVRPEGSVSTLKIQRTERGDSAVYLCASSFGSGLQETQYFGPGTRLLVL.

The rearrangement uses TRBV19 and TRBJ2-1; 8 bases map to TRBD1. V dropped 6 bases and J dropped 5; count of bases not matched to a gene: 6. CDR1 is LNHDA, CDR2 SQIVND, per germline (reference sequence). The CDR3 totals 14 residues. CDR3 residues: CASSRQGRDNEQFF. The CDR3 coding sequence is TGTGCCAGTAGCCGACAGGGGCGGGACAATGAGCAGTTCTTC.

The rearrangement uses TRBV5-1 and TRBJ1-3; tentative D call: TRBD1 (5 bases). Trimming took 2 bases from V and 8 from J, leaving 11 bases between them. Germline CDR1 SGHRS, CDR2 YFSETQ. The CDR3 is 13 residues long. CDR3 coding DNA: TGCGCCAGCAGCTTAGACAGCATTGACACCATATATTTT. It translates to CASSLDSIDTIYF.

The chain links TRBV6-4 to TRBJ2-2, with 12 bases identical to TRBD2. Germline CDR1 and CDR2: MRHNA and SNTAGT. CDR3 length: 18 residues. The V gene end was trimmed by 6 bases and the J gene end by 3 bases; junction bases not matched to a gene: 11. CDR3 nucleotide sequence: TGTGCCAGCAGCTCGTTCCCTAGCGGGAGGGCCGACACCGGGGAGCTGTTTTTT. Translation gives CASSSFPSGRADTGELFF.

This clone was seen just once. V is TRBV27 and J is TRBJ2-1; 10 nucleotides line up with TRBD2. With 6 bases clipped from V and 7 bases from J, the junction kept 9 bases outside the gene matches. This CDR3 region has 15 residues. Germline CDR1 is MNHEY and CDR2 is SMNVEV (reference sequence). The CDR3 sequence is CASSQVAGGSNEQFF. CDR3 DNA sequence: TGTGCCAGCAGCCAAGTAGCGGGAGGATCGAATGAGCAGTTCTTC.

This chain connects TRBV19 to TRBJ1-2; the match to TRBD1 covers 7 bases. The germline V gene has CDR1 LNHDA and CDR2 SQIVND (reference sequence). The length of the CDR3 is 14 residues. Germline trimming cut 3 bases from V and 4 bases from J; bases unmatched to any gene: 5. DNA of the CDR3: TGTGCCAGTAGTATGGGGACAGCGCGCTATGGCTACACCTTC. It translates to CASSMGTARYGYTF.

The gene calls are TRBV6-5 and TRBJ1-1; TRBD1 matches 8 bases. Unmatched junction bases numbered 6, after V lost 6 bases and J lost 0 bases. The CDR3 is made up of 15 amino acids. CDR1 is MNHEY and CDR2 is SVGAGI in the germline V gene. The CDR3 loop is CASRMGQDMNTEAFF. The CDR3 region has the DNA TGTGCCAGCAGGATGGGACAGGATATGAACACTGAAGCTTTCTTT.